This T cell receptor (beta chain) was recovered during a study of cytomegalovirus exposure and HLA in healthy donors. Study summary: In an early release, HLA-typed donors contributed approximately 82 million unique TCR sequences.

Germline CDR1 LNHNV, CDR2 YYDKDF (reference sequence). V dropped 1 base and J dropped 8; count of bases not matched to a gene: 3. The CDR3 has 15 residues. This PCR relied on a set of 60 Vbeta primers and 13 Jbeta primers. This table comes from immunoSEQ multiplex PCR, and its TCRdb copy is limited to in-frame clones, with some not included. This sample yields about 170,000 clones, of which roughly 88% are seen a single time; more than 1% belongs to the top ten. The chain is built from TRBV15 and TRBJ1-6; TRBD1 matches 9 bases. The receptor's source is a boy younger than 10 in good health and CMV-seronegative. Sample: PBMCs. CDR3 bases: TGTGCCACCAGCAGAGCCAGACAGGGGGATTCACCCCTCCACTTT. Translation gives CATSRARQGDSPLHF.